This TCR beta chain is from a study of blood T cell repertoires in COVID-19. At the level of the study: The samples span acute and convalescent COVID-19 from the United States, Italy and Spain. T cells, B-cell-depleted T cells, or PBMCs provided the cDNA or gDNA that served as material.

Germline values: CDR1 LGHNA, CDR2 YSLEER. There are 17 residues in the CDR3. With V trimmed by 0 bases and J by 3 bases, 6 bases remained unmatched. Participants were placed into cohorts based on the clinical history they reported. This clone has a handful of counts. Profiling relied on immunoSEQ multiplex PCR, and the TCRdb table lists in-frame clones only, not all of them. The sample shows 250,000 or so clones, approximately 84% of them seen only once. The sequence derives from a man in his sixties who had recovered from COVID-19. This chain joins TRBV4-3 and TRBJ2-2; 8 nucleotides line up with TRBD2. Sequenced input: PBMCs or T cells enriched from blood (not recorded which). CDR3 DNA sequence: TGCGCCAGCAGCCAAGATGCGGGGGGCTCGGACACCGGGGAGCTGTTTTTT. It yields the protein CASSQDAGGSDTGELFF.